This T cell receptor beta chain was profiled in a study of cytomegalovirus exposure and HLA in healthy donors. Study results and limitations: Sequencing had likely introduced a cluster of highly shared sequence variants as an artifact.

A note on this clone: What it recognizes is unknown.

The ends were cut back, 8 bases at V and 0 bases at J, with 22 bases in the middle. The CDR3 sequence is 17 residues long. Researchers ran the PCR with 60 Vbeta and 13 Jbeta primers. Sequencing used immunoSEQ multiplex PCR; TCRdb keeps in-frame clones, though not all of them. The data contain about 130,000 clones, about 85% of them singletons. This clonotype originated in a boy aged 5-17 years in good health and CMV-seronegative. J is TRBJ1-1 and V is TRBV23-1, with a weak D call TRBD1 (6 bases). TRBV23-1 is treated as an ORF (open reading frame) with a function not yet certain. The source material was PBMCs. The CDR3 DNA sequence: TGCGCCAGCTACTCCTCAGGGGTTAGTTGCATGAACACTGAAGCTTTCTTT. This encodes CASYSSGVSCMNTEAFF.